Below, one TCR beta chain is given with its context. The sample comes from a study of OX40 agonist ivuxolimab in advanced cancers. This CDR3 has 12 residues. Germline-derived CDR1 and CDR2 are SQVTM and ANQGSEA. V lost 4 bases and J lost 7, with 10 bases in between. Assay: immunoSEQ multiplex PCR; the TCRdb copy retains only in-frame clones and omits some. Of around 80,000 clones listed, 94% are singletons. Sequenced material: CD4+ or CD8+ T cells sorted from blood, taken in a trial of the OX40 agonist ivuxolimab. The source of this sequence is an adult with an advanced solid tumor such as melanoma, head and neck, liver or kidney cancer. The chain uses TRBV29-1 and TRBJ2-2; a weak D match, TRBD1 (6 bases). The CDR3, as DNA: TGCAGCGTTGGGACAGTGGACGGGGAGCTGTTTTTT. The encoded protein is CSVGTVDGELFF.